The rows below give T cell receptor beta chains drawn from one sample of a study of post-analysis software for immune sequencing data. TCRdb ran MiXCR on the PCR reads and lists one entry per CDR3 protein. This table holds roughly 800,000 distinct CDR3 sequences, approximately 44% found once. Sequencing was performed on blood. These receptors were obtained from a girl aged 5-17 years with multiple sclerosis. Each CDR3 is given with its conserved first and last residue. A D gene is named only where the DNA matches it firmly. Some rows have no size entry. The others give once, few or many, or a class for an expanded clone.

d_gene: TRBD2
j_gene: TRBJ2-3
v_gene: TRBV20-1
abundance: .
CDR3nt: TGCAGTGCTAGTTCAGCGGGGACAGATACGCAGTATTTT
CDR3aa: CSASSAGTDTQYF

d_gene: .
j_gene: TRBJ2-1
v_gene: TRBV27
abundance: many
CDR3nt: TGTGCCAGCAGTTTTGCCAGATGGGATGAGCAGTTCTTC
CDR3aa: CASSFARWDEQFF

d_gene: TRBD2
j_gene: TRBJ2-3
v_gene: TRBV15
abundance: .
CDR3nt: TGTGCCACCAGCAGAGAAGTAGCGGGAGGGGGGGATACGCAGTATTTT
CDR3aa: CATSREVAGGGDTQYF

d_gene: .
j_gene: TRBJ1-1
v_gene: TRBV15
abundance: .
CDR3nt: TGTGCCACCAGCAGAGATCTGGGACACGGACTTGAAGCTTTCTTT
CDR3aa: CATSRDLGHGLEAFF

d_gene: .
j_gene: TRBJ2-7
v_gene: TRBV9
abundance: .
CDR3nt: TGTGCCAGCAGCGTATCCGCGAGAAGCGGGTACGAGCAGTACTTC
CDR3aa: CASSVSARSGYEQYF

d_gene: .
j_gene: TRBJ2-5
v_gene: TRBV6-1
abundance: .
CDR3nt: TGTGCCAGCAGTCCTTACGAGGGGGGGGAGACCCAGTACTTC
CDR3aa: CASSPYEGGETQYF

d_gene: .
j_gene: TRBJ2-1
v_gene: TRBV7-9
abundance: few
CDR3nt: TGTGCCAGCAGCTTAGGTGGCCTTAGACCCAATGAGCAGTTCTTC
CDR3aa: CASSLGGLRPNEQFF

d_gene: .
j_gene: TRBJ1-2
v_gene: TRBV9
abundance: .
CDR3nt: TGTGCCAGCAGCGGGACCAATGGACCGTCTAACTATGGCTACACCTTC
CDR3aa: CASSGTNGPSNYGYTF

d_gene: .
j_gene: TRBJ2-3
v_gene: TRBV10-3
abundance: .
CDR3nt: TGTGCCACCCTTTCGGGCCTCACAGATACGCAGTATTTT
CDR3aa: CATLSGLTDTQYF

d_gene: TRBD2
j_gene: TRBJ2-3
v_gene: TRBV7-2
abundance: few
CDR3nt: TGTGCCAGCAGCTTCACTCTAGCGGGAGCAGCAGATACGCAGTATTTT
CDR3aa: CASSFTLAGAADTQYF

d_gene: .
j_gene: TRBJ1-4
v_gene: TRBV6-2/TRBV6-3
abundance: .
CDR3nt: TGTGCCAGCAGTTACGGGCCGACAGAGGAGGAAAAACTGTTTTTT
CDR3aa: CASSYGPTEEEKLFF

d_gene: .
j_gene: TRBJ2-7
v_gene: TRBV5-1
abundance: .
CDR3nt: TGCGCCAGCAGCTCCGAGCGGCACTCCTACGAGCAGTACTTC
CDR3aa: CASSSERHSYEQYF

d_gene: .
j_gene: TRBJ1-4
v_gene: TRBV28
abundance: .
CDR3nt: TGTGCCTCCCAGGGGTGGTATGAAAAACTGTTTTTT
CDR3aa: CASQGWYEKLFF

d_gene: .
j_gene: TRBJ2-7
v_gene: TRBV12-3/TRBV12-4
abundance: .
CDR3nt: TGTGCCAGCAGTTTTGGGGCCCAGAACGAGCAGTACTTT
CDR3aa: CASSFGAQNEQYF

d_gene: TRBD2
j_gene: TRBJ2-6
v_gene: TRBV11-1
abundance: .
CDR3nt: TGTGCCAGCAGCTTGGGGTTGACTAGCGGGAGGGCCCTCTCTGGGGCCAACGTCCTGACTTTC
CDR3aa: CASSLGLTSGRALSGANVLTF

d_gene: .
j_gene: TRBJ1-3
v_gene: TRBV3-1
abundance: .
CDR3nt: TGTGCCAGCAGCCAAGATCGAGGTAGCTCTGGAAACACCATATATTTT
CDR3aa: CASSQDRGSSGNTIYF

d_gene: .
j_gene: TRBJ2-1
v_gene: TRBV7-9
abundance: .
CDR3nt: TGTGCCAGCAGCTTAGGGAGCTTAGCCTCCTACAATGAGCAGTTCTTC
CDR3aa: CASSLGSLASYNEQFF

d_gene: .
j_gene: TRBJ1-2
v_gene: TRBV3-1
abundance: .
CDR3nt: TGTGCCAGCAGCCAAGCCTGGACGGTTGGATATGGCTACACCTTC
CDR3aa: CASSQAWTVGYGYTF

d_gene: .
j_gene: TRBJ2-7
v_gene: TRBV7-9
abundance: few
CDR3nt: TGTGCCAGCAGCTTACTTGCAGAGATCCAGTACTTC
CDR3aa: CASSLLAEIQYF

d_gene: .
j_gene: TRBJ2-3
v_gene: TRBV27
abundance: .
CDR3nt: TGTGCCAGCGTTGGGGCCTCTAGCGAACATACGCAGTATTTT
CDR3aa: CASVGASSEHTQYF

d_gene: .
j_gene: TRBJ2-5
v_gene: TRBV20-1
abundance: .
CDR3nt: TGCAGTGCTACCTCAAGAGTGTCGGAGACCCAGTACTTC
CDR3aa: CSATSRVSETQYF

d_gene: .
j_gene: TRBJ1-2
v_gene: TRBV12-3/TRBV12-4
abundance: few
CDR3nt: TGTGCCAGCAGTCTCTCAGGGGATGGCCCCTCCACCTTC
CDR3aa: CASSLSGDGPSTF

d_gene: .
j_gene: TRBJ2-7
v_gene: TRBV7-3
abundance: few
CDR3nt: TGTGCCAGCAGCTTACTATGCGAGCAGTACTTC
CDR3aa: CASSLLCEQYF

d_gene: .
j_gene: TRBJ2-3
v_gene: TRBV7-6
abundance: few
CDR3nt: TGTGCCAGCAGCTTAGCGATCGCGGATACGCAGTATTTT
CDR3aa: CASSLAIADTQYF

d_gene: .
j_gene: TRBJ1-4
v_gene: TRBV6-5
abundance: .
CDR3nt: TGTGCCAGCAGTTATCGGGAAGGCGAAAAACTGTTTTTT
CDR3aa: CASSYREGEKLFF

d_gene: TRBD1
j_gene: TRBJ2-7
v_gene: TRBV7-9
abundance: few
CDR3nt: TGTGCCAGCAGCACCGGGACAGGGTCCACCTACGAGCAGTACTTC
CDR3aa: CASSTGTGSTYEQYF

d_gene: TRBD2
j_gene: TRBJ2-1
v_gene: TRBV14
abundance: .
CDR3nt: TGTGCCAGCAGCCAAGACAACGCGGGAGGACCCTACAATGAGCAGTTCTTC
CDR3aa: CASSQDNAGGPYNEQFF

d_gene: TRBD2
j_gene: TRBJ2-1
v_gene: TRBV20-1
abundance: .
CDR3nt: TGCAGTGCTAGAGCCCCTAGAGCGGGAGCCGTTCTGTCCTACAATGAGCAGTTCTTC
CDR3aa: CSARAPRAGAVLSYNEQFF

d_gene: TRBD2
j_gene: TRBJ2-1
v_gene: TRBV20-1
abundance: .
CDR3nt: TGCAGTGCTAGAGATCCCCGCGGGAGATTGAATGAGCAGTTCTTC
CDR3aa: CSARDPRGRLNEQFF

d_gene: .
j_gene: TRBJ1-5
v_gene: TRBV20-1
abundance: many
CDR3nt: TGCAGTGCTAGAGAGTTGGGAGCCAATCAGCCCCAGCATTTT
CDR3aa: CSARELGANQPQHF

d_gene: .
j_gene: TRBJ1-2
v_gene: TRBV29-1
abundance: few
CDR3nt: TGCAGCGTTTACGGACAGTCAGGGGCCGCGGGCTATGGCTACACCTTC
CDR3aa: CSVYGQSGAAGYGYTF

d_gene: .
j_gene: TRBJ1-4
v_gene: TRBV7-9
abundance: .
CDR3nt: TGTGCCAGCCGCCCAGGCGCAGTCGATGAAAAACTGTTTTTT
CDR3aa: CASRPGAVDEKLFF

d_gene: .
j_gene: TRBJ2-7
v_gene: TRBV5-1
abundance: .
CDR3nt: TGCGCCAGCAGCTTCACAGGAGACGAGCAGTACTTC
CDR3aa: CASSFTGDEQYF

d_gene: TRBD2
j_gene: TRBJ2-7
v_gene: TRBV15
abundance: .
CDR3nt: TGTGCCACCAGCAGAGATCGTCTAGCGGACTTCTACGAGCAGTACTTC
CDR3aa: CATSRDRLADFYEQYF

d_gene: .
j_gene: TRBJ2-3
v_gene: TRBV24-1
abundance: .
CDR3nt: TGTGCCACCAGTGATGAGCCAGATACGCAGTATTTT
CDR3aa: CATSDEPDTQYF

d_gene: TRBD1
j_gene: TRBJ2-1
v_gene: TRBV4-2
abundance: once
CDR3nt: TGTGCCAGCAGCCAAGTCCCGGCGGGGACAGGGGGCTACAATGAGCAGTTCTTC
CDR3aa: CASSQVPAGTGGYNEQFF

d_gene: .
j_gene: TRBJ2-7
v_gene: TRBV13
abundance: .
CDR3nt: TGTGCCAGCAGCTTTGGGGAGGAAGAGCAGTACTTC
CDR3aa: CASSFGEEEQYF

d_gene: .
j_gene: TRBJ2-3
v_gene: TRBV15
abundance: .
CDR3nt: TGTGCCACCAGCAGAGATCCTTCTAGGGCCGATACGCAGTATTTT
CDR3aa: CATSRDPSRADTQYF

d_gene: TRBD2
j_gene: TRBJ2-7
v_gene: TRBV6-6
abundance: few
CDR3nt: TGTGCCAGCAGTCTTTCCCAAAAGGCGGGAGGGCCGCCCGAGCAGTACTTC
CDR3aa: CASSLSQKAGGPPEQYF

d_gene: .
j_gene: TRBJ2-4
v_gene: TRBV20-1
abundance: .
CDR3nt: TGCAGTGCTAGTGAGTCAGTTCTACGAGAGCAGTACTTC
CDR3aa: CSASESVLREQYF

d_gene: TRBD2
j_gene: TRBJ2-4
v_gene: TRBV12-5
abundance: once
CDR3nt: TGTGCTACTGGGGGGGAAAACATTCAGTACTTC
CDR3aa: CATGGENIQYF